This T cell receptor (beta chain) was observed in a study of CD8+CD57+ T cells in acquired aplastic anemia. For the study at large: Mean yield of DNA from sorted CD4+ and CD8+ cells was approximately 3 ug.

Profiling that covered TCR beta VDJ and CDR3 relied on genomic DNA as its template. One entry per CDR3 protein results from TCRdb running MiXCR on the reads. Altogether roughly 150,000 distinct CDR3 sequences are present, around 47% being singletons, with the ten largest covering 2.5% to 4%. This clonotype appeared a few times. Antigen: not known. Germline V gives CDR1 ENHRY, CDR2 SYGVKD. Losses at the gene ends were 3 bases for V and 0 bases for J; bases not matched to a gene: 5. This CDR3 is built from 15 residues. General study results and limits: Comparison of patients with controls identified approximately 28 shared CD8+ CDR3 sequences.

Patients picked for sequencing had shown CD8+CD57+ cell expansion detected by flow cytometry. Input material: sorted CD4+, CD8+, or CD8+CD57+ T cells (not recorded which) from PBMCs. The gene calls are TRBV10-3 and TRBJ2-7; 7 nucleotides align to TRBD1. The receptor's source is a human donor with aplastic anemia. This CDR3 reads CAISDPGQVSYEQYF. The DNA for the CDR3 is TGTGCCATCAGTGACCCCGGACAGGTCTCCTACGAGCAGTACTTC.